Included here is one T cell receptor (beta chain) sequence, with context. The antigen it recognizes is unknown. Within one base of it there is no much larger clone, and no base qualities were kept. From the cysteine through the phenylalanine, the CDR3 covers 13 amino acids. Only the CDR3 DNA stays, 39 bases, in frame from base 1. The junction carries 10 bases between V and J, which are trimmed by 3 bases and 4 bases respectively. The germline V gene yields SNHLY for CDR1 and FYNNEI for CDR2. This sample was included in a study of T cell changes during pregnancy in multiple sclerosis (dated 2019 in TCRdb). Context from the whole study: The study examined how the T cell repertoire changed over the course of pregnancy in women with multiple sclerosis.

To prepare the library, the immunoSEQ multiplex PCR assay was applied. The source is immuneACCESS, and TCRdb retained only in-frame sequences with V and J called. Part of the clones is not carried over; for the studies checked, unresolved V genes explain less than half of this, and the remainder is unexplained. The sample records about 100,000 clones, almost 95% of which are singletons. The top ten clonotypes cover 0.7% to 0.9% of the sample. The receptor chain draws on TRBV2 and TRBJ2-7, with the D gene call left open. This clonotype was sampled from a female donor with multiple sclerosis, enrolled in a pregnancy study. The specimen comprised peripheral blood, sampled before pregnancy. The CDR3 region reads CASSEQARYEQYF. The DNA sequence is TGTGCCAGCAGTGAGCAGGCCCGTTACGAGCAGTACTTC.